Listed below are T cell receptor beta chains from one sample, sequenced in a study of response to subunit inactivated influenza vaccine. TCRdb recomputed calls from the RT-PCR reads with MiXCR, one row per CDR3 protein. This table holds over 150,000 distinct CDR3 sequences, about 11% found once. The sequencing here drew on CD8+ T cells sorted from PBMCs, taken less than 25 months after vaccination. Every receptor here comes from a man in his fifties or sixties who received an inactivated influenza vaccine. Both conserved end residues are part of each CDR3. The order of the fields is D gene, clone size, V gene, J gene, CDR3 protein, CDR3 DNA. D genes are given only for firm matches. Not every row has a clone size; where given, it reads once, few, many or a size class.

>TRBD1|NA|TRBV19|TRBJ1-1
CASSIPTGALNTEAFF
TGTGCCAGTAGTATCCCGACAGGGGCCCTGAACACTGAAGCTTTCTTT
>NA|NA|TRBV10-1|TRBJ2-1
CASSELRQTSYNEQFF
TGCGCCAGCAGTGAGCTTAGGCAAACCTCCTACAATGAGCAGTTCTTC
>NA|many|TRBV6-5|TRBJ2-1
CASSYLGGSSYNEQFF
TGTGCCAGCAGTTACCTCGGGGGTAGCTCCTACAATGAGCAGTTCTTC
>NA|NA|TRBV7-9|TRBJ1-5
CASSSQGDQPQHF
TGTGCCAGCAGCTCACAAGGGGATCAGCCCCAGCATTTT
>NA|NA|TRBV6-1|TRBJ2-7
CASSAGPSLYEQYF
TGTGCCAGCAGTGCCGGGCCAAGCCTCTACGAGCAGTACTTC
>NA|many|TRBV4-2|TRBJ2-1
CASSQGGLGVFNEQFF
TGTGCCAGCAGCCAAGGGGGACTGGGGGTCTTCAATGAGCAGTTCTTC
>NA|NA|TRBV20-1|TRBJ2-3
CSAKDYTRTDTQYF
TGCAGTGCTAAAGACTACACGCGCACAGATACGCAGTATTTT
>TRBD1|NA|TRBV19|TRBJ2-7
CASSQGQKSYEQYF
TGTGCCAGTAGCCAGGGACAGAAATCCTACGAGCAGTACTTC
>NA|NA|TRBV12-3/TRBV12-4|TRBJ2-7
CASSLAVREQYF
TGTGCCAGCAGTTTAGCGGTTCGGGAGCAGTACTTC
>TRBD2|many|TRBV20-1|TRBJ2-1
CSARDLKSGSSYNEQFF
TGCAGTGCTAGAGATTTAAAGAGCGGGAGCTCCTACAATGAGCAGTTCTTC
>NA|few|TRBV7-8|TRBJ1-1
CASSPGLKDTEAFF
TGTGCCAGCAGCCCTGGTTTGAAGGACACTGAAGCTTTCTTT
>NA|many|TRBV25-1|TRBJ2-1
CASSIGHDLEQFF
TGTGCCAGCAGTATCGGGCACGATCTTGAGCAGTTCTTC
>NA|NA|TRBV19|TRBJ1-1
CASSEDEDAERTEAFF
TGTGCCAGTAGTGAAGACGAGGATGCTGAGAGAACTGAAGCTTTCTTT
>NA|NA|TRBV7-6|TRBJ2-7
CASSPGQGYSYEQYF
TGTGCCAGCAGCCCGGGGCAGGGTTACTCCTACGAGCAGTACTTC
>TRBD2|many|TRBV9|TRBJ2-3
CASSPYAGETDTQYF
TGTGCCAGCAGCCCCTACGCGGGAGAAACAGATACGCAGTATTTT
>NA|few|TRBV10-3|TRBJ1-2
CAISESGGLGYTF
TGTGCCATCAGTGAATCGGGGGGGCTCGGCTACACCTTC
>TRBD2|NA|TRBV10-3|TRBJ2-3
CAISDQGLSTDTQYF
TGTGCCATCAGTGATCAGGGACTAAGCACAGATACGCAGTATTTT
>NA|few|TRBV27|TRBJ2-2
CASSLFVNTGELFF
TGTGCCAGCAGTTTATTCGTGAACACCGGGGAGCTGTTTTTT
>NA|NA|TRBV30|TRBJ1-4
CAWEQDMNEKLFF
TGTGCCTGGGAACAGGATATGAATGAAAAACTGTTTTTT
>TRBD1|NA|TRBV28|TRBJ2-7
CASSLHLTGGSYEQYF
TGTGCCAGCAGCCTACACCTGACAGGGGGTTCCTACGAGCAGTACTTC
>NA|few|TRBV15|TRBJ1-1
CATSRDRTVGWNTEAFF
TGTGCCACCAGCAGAGATCGGACCGTGGGGTGGAACACTGAAGCTTTCTTT
>NA|few|TRBV9|TRBJ2-1
CASSVGAELWDNEQFF
TGTGCCAGCAGCGTAGGCGCGGAACTCTGGGACAATGAGCAGTTCTTC
>NA|NA|TRBV6-2/TRBV6-3|TRBJ1-2
CASSYWAYGYTF
TGTGCCAGCAGTTACTGGGCCTATGGCTACACCTTC
>NA|few|TRBV14|TRBJ2-4
CASSQALAKNIQYF
TGTGCCAGCAGCCAAGCACTAGCCAAAAACATTCAGTACTTC
>NA|NA|TRBV20-1|TRBJ2-7
CSAPTALSSYEQYF
TGCAGTGCGCCGACGGCCCTCAGCTCCTACGAGCAGTACTTC
>TRBD2|NA|TRBV6-1|TRBJ2-1
CASNLKWTSYNEQFF
TGTGCCAGCAACTTAAAGTGGACTAGCTACAATGAGCAGTTCTTC
>NA|few|TRBV11-2|TRBJ2-5
CASSQAGETQYF
TGTGCCAGCAGCCAGGCGGGGGAGACCCAGTACTTC
>NA|few|TRBV29-1|TRBJ1-3
CSVLPAQPGNTIYF
TGCAGCGTCTTACCAGCGCAGCCTGGAAACACCATATATTTT
>NA|many|TRBV2|TRBJ1-2
CASSEGGAYGYTF
TGTGCCAGCAGTGAAGGGGGGGCCTATGGCTACACCTTC
>TRBD1|few|TRBV20-1|TRBJ2-3
CSARALKGQGKDTQYF
TGCAGTGCTAGAGCTCTGAAGGGACAGGGGAAAGATACGCAGTATTTT
>TRBD2|few|TRBV4-3|TRBJ2-1
CASSQLAGGIDEQFF
TGCGCCAGCAGCCAGTTGGCGGGGGGCATAGATGAGCAGTTCTTC
>TRBD1|many|TRBV4-2|TRBJ1-2
CASSQDDRALPYGYTF
TGTGCCAGCAGCCAAGACGACAGGGCCCTACCTTATGGCTACACCTTC
>NA|many|TRBV7-9|TRBJ2-2
CASSLDTGRGNTGELFF
TGTGCCAGCAGCTTAGACACAGGGAGAGGGAACACCGGGGAGCTGTTTTTT
>NA|many|TRBV4-3|TRBJ1-4
CASSQDLAENEKLFF
TGCGCCAGCAGCCAAGACCTGGCCGAGAATGAAAAACTGTTTTTT
>TRBD1|NA|TRBV30|TRBJ2-2
CAWRQGAIGELFF
TGTGCCTGGAGGCAGGGGGCCATCGGGGAGCTGTTTTTT
>NA|once|TRBV7-9|TRBJ2-3
CASSLPGQEDTQYF
TGTGCCAGCAGCCTACCCGGTCAGGAGGATACGCAGTATTTT
>NA|few|TRBV28|TRBJ2-1
CASSLLGYNEQFF
TGTGCCAGCAGTTTACTTGGATACAATGAGCAGTTCTTC
>TRBD2|few|TRBV5-1|TRBJ2-7
CASSPAYGTRDHEQYF
TGCGCCAGCAGCCCGGCGTACGGGACTAGAGATCACGAGCAGTACTTC
>NA|NA|TRBV5-1|TRBJ2-7
CASSENLGENYEQYF
TGCGCCAGCAGCGAAAACCTCGGGGAAAACTACGAGCAGTACTTC
>NA|NA|TRBV11-2|TRBJ2-1
CASSLVGLATYNEQFF
TGTGCCAGCAGCTTAGTCGGTCTAGCCACCTACAATGAGCAGTTCTTC
>TRBD2|NA|TRBV20-1|TRBJ2-7
CSARVPSGTPVAYEQYF
TGCAGTGCTAGGGTTCCTAGCGGGACCCCGGTGGCCTACGAGCAGTACTTC
>NA|few|TRBV21-1|TRBJ2-1
CASSDHLRTGGGEQFF
TGTGCCAGCAGTGACCATTTGAGGACAGGGGGCGGTGAGCAGTTCTTC
>NA|NA|TRBV3-1|TRBJ2-5
CASSQGGPGQETQYF
TGTGCCAGCAGCCAAGGTGGGCCAGGACAAGAGACCCAGTACTTC
>NA|many|TRBV4-3|TRBJ2-1
CASSQASGFNNEQFF
TGCGCCAGCAGCCAAGCATCCGGGTTTAACAATGAGCAGTTCTTC
>NA|NA|TRBV7-9|TRBJ2-7
CATASGYRPYEQYF
TGTGCCACCGCATCTGGGTACCGACCCTACGAGCAGTACTTC
>NA|few|TRBV7-9|TRBJ1-5
CASSLAWGPQHF
TGTGCCAGCAGCTTAGCGTGGGGGCCCCAGCATTTT
>TRBD2|once|TRBV9|TRBJ2-2
CASSISGGAGGDLFF
TGTGCCAGCAGCATTAGCGGGGGGGCCGGAGGGGATCTGTTTTTT
>NA|few|TRBV21-1|TRBJ2-4
CASSKEFRGAVDIQYF
TGTGCCAGCAGCAAAGAGTTTCGGGGGGCGGTGGACATTCAGTACTTC
>NA|NA|TRBV10-3|TRBJ1-5
CAISRDLSSNQPQHF
TGTGCCATCAGCAGGGACCTCTCTAGCAATCAGCCCCAGCATTTT
>NA|NA|TRBV28|TRBJ2-4
CASSFLTAKNIQYF
TGTGCCAGCAGTTTTCTTACAGCCAAAAACATTCAGTACTTC
>TRBD1|many|TRBV7-9|TRBJ2-1
CASSPTRDRAYNEQFF
TGTGCCAGCAGTCCGACCCGGGACAGGGCCTACAATGAGCAGTTCTTC
>NA|few|TRBV7-9|TRBJ1-1
CASVGGTEAFF
TGTGCCAGCGTGGGGGGCACTGAAGCTTTCTTT
>NA|NA|TRBV15|TRBJ2-5
CATSRGWGPQETQYF
TGTGCCACCAGCAGAGGATGGGGTCCTCAAGAGACCCAGTACTTC
>TRBD2|NA|TRBV18|TRBJ2-2
CASSPRTSGLNTGELFF
TGTGCCAGCTCACCGCGGACTAGCGGACTGAACACCGGGGAGCTGTTTTTT
>NA|NA|TRBV9|TRBJ1-1
CASSVGVGNTEAFF
TGTGCCAGCAGCGTAGGTGTAGGGAACACTGAAGCTTTCTTT
>NA|NA|TRBV27|TRBJ2-7
CASSLSTGSYEQYF
TGTGCCAGCAGTTTATCCACAGGGTCCTACGAGCAGTACTTC
>NA|NA|TRBV4-3|TRBJ1-6
CASSQVPGAYNSPLHF
TGCGCCAGCAGCCAAGTACCAGGGGCCTATAATTCACCCCTCCACTTT
>NA|NA|TRBV9|TRBJ2-2
CASSPRVAPGDLFF
TGTGCCAGCAGCCCCCGAGTAGCCCCCGGGGACCTGTTTTTT
>NA|few|TRBV12-3/TRBV12-4|TRBJ1-2
CASSLTPRGNGYTF
TGTGCCAGCAGCTTGACCCCCAGGGGCAATGGCTACACCTTC
>NA|NA|TRBV4-2|TRBJ2-5
CASSQDGLVKETQYF
TGTGCCAGCAGCCAAGATGGGCTAGTCAAAGAGACCCAGTACTTC